The next 28 T cell receptor beta chains were all read from a single sample in a study of OX40 agonist ivuxolimab in advanced cancers. Only in-frame clones appear in the TCRdb table, and some are missing; sequencing was by immunoSEQ multiplex PCR. Among tens of thousands of clones, about 88% were seen once, and the ten largest hold 0.45% to 0.6%. The sample consisted of CD4+ or CD8+ T cells sorted from blood, taken in a trial of the OX40 agonist ivuxolimab. All receptors come from an adult with an advanced solid tumor such as melanoma, head and neck, liver or kidney cancer.

The chain links TRBV15 to TRBJ2-2; TRBD1 or TRBD2 may be the D gene (5 bases each). Per germline, CDR1 LNHNV and CDR2 YYDKDF (reference sequence). This CDR3 has 17 amino acids. Trimming removed 1 base from V and 3 bases from J, with 15 bases in between. CDR3 in amino acids: CATSRGRDGRDTGELFF. The CDR3, as DNA: TGTGCCACCAGCAGAGGACGGGACGGTCGGGACACCGGGGAGCTGTTTTTT.

This clone showed up just a few times. The rearrangement uses TRBV7-8 and TRBJ2-7; the D gene could be TRBD1 or TRBD2 (6 bases each). V lost 1 base and J lost 3, with 13 bases in between. Germline V gives CDR1 SGHVS, CDR2 FQNEAQ. CDR3 length equals 15 residues. Here the CDR3 DNA reads TGTGCCAGCAGCTTAGAAGAGGGGGGCAACTACGAGCAGTACTTC. The encoded protein is CASSLEEGGNYEQYF.

The rearrangement links TRBV29-1 to TRBJ1-1, with D maybe TRBD1 (6 bases). Germline CDR1 is SQVTM and CDR2 is ANQGSEA. This CDR3 spans 13 amino acids. With 6 bases removed from V and 1 base from J, the gap between germline ends came to 12 bases. CDR3 amino acids: CSVREGGNTEAFF. In DNA form, the CDR3 reads TGCAGCGTCCGTGAGGGGGGGAACACTGAAGCTTTCTTT.

This chain joins TRBV4-3 and TRBJ2-5; 7 positions agree with TRBD1. Germline-derived CDR1 and CDR2 are LGHNA and YSLEER. The CDR3 consists of 15 residues. Unmatched junction bases numbered 9, after V lost 4 bases and J lost 4 bases. The CDR3 here is CASSPQLGQAETQYF. Here the CDR3 DNA reads TGCGCCAGCAGCCCACAACTCGGACAGGCAGAGACCCAGTACTTC.

V usage is TRBV6-5 and J usage is TRBJ1-3; tentatively, D is TRBD1 (6 bases). With 6 bases removed from V and 3 bases from J, the gap between germline ends came to 9 bases. CDR1 and CDR2 from the germline V gene are MNHEY and SVGAGI. CDR3 length: 13 amino acids. The CDR3 DNA reads as TGTGCCAGCAGGAGAGGGGGTGGAAACACCATATATTTT. Encoded protein: CASRRGGGNTIYF.

V usage is TRBV29-1 and J usage is TRBJ2-5; D is uncertain. Per the germline V gene, CDR1 is SQVTM and CDR2 is ANQGSEA. The germline V and J ends were trimmed by 7 bases and 2 bases, with 11 bases remaining between them. The CDR3 is 12 amino acids. The CDR3 bases are TGCAGCGCTATAGAAGGGCAAGAGACCCAGTACTTC. Amino acids: CSAIEGQETQYF. The full variable domain, in which reference TRBV29-1 and TRBJ2-5 provide the parts outside the CDR3, is SAVISQKPSRDICQRGTSLTIQCQVDSQVTMMFWYRQQPGQSLTLIATANQGSEATYESGFVIDKFPISRPNLTFSTLTVSNMSPEDSSIYLCSAIEGQETQYFGPGTRLLVL.

The V call is TRBV6-5, the J call TRBJ1-1, with D possibly being TRBD1 (6 bases). Per germline, CDR1 MNHEY and CDR2 SVGAGI. This CDR3 is 14 amino acids long. V gave up 6 bases and J gave up 4 bases, with 15 bases separating them. The CDR3 coding sequence is TGTGCCAGCAGCTCCGACGGAGGGGGCACTGAAGCTTTCTTT. It encodes CASSSDGGGTEAFF.

In regard to this clone: The same CDR3 also results from other DNA sequences found in this sample. The chain joins TRBV7-2 to TRBJ2-3; D remains ambiguous. The CDR3 contains 13 residues. Germline CDR1 is SGHTA and CDR2 is FQGNSA. V dropped 5 bases and J dropped 6 bases, with 12 bases sitting between them. CDR3 nucleotide sequence: TGTGCCAGCAGCCCCCAGCCCGGGGATACGCAGTATTTT. Translating it yields CASSPQPGDTQYF. Looking up the rest from reference TRBV7-2 and TRBJ2-3 gives the full variable domain: GAGVSQSPSNKVTEKGKDVELRCDPISGHTALYWYRQSLGQGLEFLIYFQGNSAPDKSGLPSDRFSAERTGGSVSTLTIQRTQQEDSAVYLCASSPQPGDTQYFGPGTRLTVL.

The CDR3 DNA is TGCGCCAGCAGCTTGGAGGGATTGGACACCGGGGAGCTGTTTTTT. It specifies CASSLEGLDTGELFF. The chain links TRBV5-1 to TRBJ2-2; D gene ambiguous. The CDR3 extends over 15 amino acids. V lost 0 bases and J lost 3, with 9 bases in between. CDR1 SGHRS and CDR2 YFSETQ come from the germline V gene. The full variable domain, rest sourced from reference TRBV5-1 and TRBJ2-2, is KAGVTQTPRYLIKTRGQQVTLSCSPISGHRSVSWYQQTPGQGLQFLFEYFSETQRNKGNFPGRFSGRQFSNSRSEMNVSTLELGDSALYLCASSLEGLDTGELFFGEGSRLTVL.

J is TRBJ2-2 and V is TRBV10-3; 8 bases are a match to TRBD1. Germline-derived CDR1 and CDR2 are ENHRY and SYGVKD. Germline trimming cut 7 bases from V and 6 bases from J; bases unmatched to any gene: 10. The CDR3 sequence is 15 residues long. In DNA form, the CDR3 reads TGTGCCATCAATCCGACAGGGGTAGGGTCCGGGGAGCTGTTTTTT. Translated, it gives CAINPTGVGSGELFF.

The chain links TRBV25-1 to TRBJ2-1; TRBD1 might be the D (6 bases). Germline assignment: CDR1 MGHDK and CDR2 SYGVNS. The CDR3 extends over 14 amino acids. Trimming left V 5 bases short and J 7 bases short, with 15 bases between. The CDR3 nucleotides read TGTGCCAGCAGTAGGCAGTCCCAGGGGAATGAGCAGTTCTTC. This encodes CASSRQSQGNEQFF.

CDR3 DNA: TGCAGCGTGGCCGGACAGAACTATGGCTACACCTTC. This encodes CSVAGQNYGYTF. The rearrangement links TRBV29-1 to TRBJ1-2, with D tentatively TRBD1 (6 bases). The CDR3 sequence is 12 residues long. The germline V and J ends were trimmed by 6 bases and 2 bases, with 10 bases remaining between them. The germline gives CDR1 SQVTM, CDR2 ANQGSEA.

This rearrangement joins TRBV5-1 to TRBJ2-1; 8 nucleotides align to TRBD1. CDR3 length: 15 residues. CDR1 and CDR2 (germline): SGHRS, YFSETQ. The V segment lost 4 bases and the J segment 8 bases; nucleotides outside the gene matches: 11. CDR3 protein: CASSRRTGNNYEQFF. CDR3 bases: TGCGCCAGCAGCCGGAGGACAGGGAATAATTATGAGCAGTTCTTC.

The chain combines TRBV11-3 with TRBJ2-4, with 7 bases matching TRBD1. V trimming: 3 bases; J trimming: 6 bases; junction bases outside the gene matches: 2. The germline V gene has CDR1 SGHNT and CDR2 YENEEA. The CDR3 loop spans 13 amino acids. CDR3 region: CASSLTGINIQYF. The CDR3 DNA reads as TGTGCCAGCAGCTTGACAGGGATAAACATTCAGTACTTC. The full variable domain, its missing parts supplied by reference TRBV11-3 and TRBJ2-4, is EAGVVQSPRYKIIEKKQPVAFWCNPISGHNTLYWYLQNLGQGPELLIRYENEEAVDDSQLPKDRFSAERLKGVDSTLKIQPAELGDSAVYLCASSLTGINIQYFGAGTRLSVL.

The chain uses TRBV4-1 and TRBJ2-7; 8 bases align to TRBD1. V dropped 1 base and J dropped 4; count of bases not matched to a gene: 9. The CDR3 consists of 16 residues. CDR1 is MGHRA and CDR2 is YSYEKL in the germline V gene. The CDR3 DNA sequence: TGCGCCAGCAGCCAAGCCCGGACAGGGATAGGGTACGAGCAGTACTTC. Protein product: CASSQARTGIGYEQYF.

This rearrangement joins TRBV5-1 to TRBJ2-1, with D perhaps matching TRBD1 or TRBD2 (5 bases each). The CDR3 is 15 residues long. Trimming took off 4 bases at V and 6 bases at J, with 17 bases between the two ends. Germline V lookup: CDR1 SGHRS, CDR2 YFSETQ. In nucleotides, the CDR3 is TGCGCCAGCAGCCCCTACCGGGACCCCGGCAATGAGCAGTTCTTC. It is translated as CASSPYRDPGNEQFF.

A single count supports this clone. The genes are TRBV6-1 and TRBJ2-7; D tentatively reads TRBD1 or TRBD2 (5 bases each). Looked up from germline, CDR1 is MNHNS and CDR2 is SASEGT. There are 13 residues in the CDR3. V lost 10 bases to trimming and J lost 0 bases, with 13 bases between them. CDR3 bases: TGTGCCATCTTTTCGGGGCGCTCCTACGAGCAGTACTTC. It is translated as CAIFSGRSYEQYF.

J is TRBJ1-1 and V is TRBV5-1, with a tentative D call TRBD1 (5 bases). CDR1 is SGHRS, CDR2 YFSETQ, per germline. V shed 4 bases and J shed 1 base, with 17 bases lying between them. CDR3 length equals 16 residues. DNA for the CDR3: TGCGCCAGCAGCCCCCTGGGCAGGGCGGCGAACACTGAAGCTTTCTTT. This sequence encodes CASSPLGRAANTEAFF.

The gene calls are TRBV29-1 and TRBJ1-1, with TRBD1 as a possible D gene (6 bases). The CDR3 has 14 amino acids. V lost 4 bases to trimming and J lost 1 base, with 13 bases between them. The germline V gene encodes CDR1 SQVTM and CDR2 ANQGSEA. CDR3 DNA sequence: TGCAGCGTTGTAGGGGGGCCGGGGAACACTGAAGCTTTCTTT. Translation: CSVVGGPGNTEAFF.

V and J are TRBV19 and TRBJ2-3; D is tentatively TRBD1 or TRBD2 (5 bases each). The CDR3 is 14 amino acids. The V and J ends lost 8 bases and 4 bases respectively, with 16 bases between them. Germline CDR1 and CDR2: LNHDA and SQIVND (reference sequence). The CDR3 DNA reads as TGTGCCAGTCTGGGGGTTGGTTCCCCAGATACGCAGTATTTT. Amino acids: CASLGVGSPDTQYF.

The chain is built from TRBV18 and TRBJ1-4; weak D call: TRBD1 (5 bases). Germline CDR1 reads KGHSH; CDR2 reads LQKENI. V shed 3 bases and J shed 6 bases, with 11 bases lying between them. The CDR3 loop spans 14 amino acids. This CDR3 is CASSPQTVYEKLFF. DNA of the CDR3: TGTGCCAGCTCACCCCAGACAGTATATGAAAAACTGTTTTTT. Supplemented by reference TRBV18 and TRBJ1-4, the full variable domain reads NAGVMQNPRHLVRRRGQEARLRCSPMKGHSHVYWYRQLPEEGLKFMVYLQKENIIDESGMPKERFSAEFPKEGPSILRIQQVVRGDSAAYFCASSPQTVYEKLFFGSGTQLSVL.

The chain combines TRBV6-1 with TRBJ1-1; D is perhaps TRBD1 (6 bases). V lost 4 bases and J lost 5, with 14 bases in between. Germline CDR1 and CDR2: MNHNS and SASEGT. The CDR3 has 14 amino acids. The CDR3 DNA reads as TGTGCCAGCAGTGCACAGGGTCTGGGGACTGAAGCTTTCTTT. Protein: CASSAQGLGTEAFF.

This clone was recorded a few times. J is TRBJ1-2 and V is TRBV18; 7 bases fit TRBD1. The length of the CDR3 is 15 residues. The trim removed 6 bases at V and 3 bases at J, leaving 10 bases unmatched. Germline V gives CDR1 KGHSH, CDR2 LQKENI. This CDR3 is CASSLPDRVDYGYTF. DNA for the CDR3: TGTGCCAGCTCCCTCCCTGACAGGGTAGACTATGGCTACACCTTC.

CDR3 coding DNA: TGTGCCAGTAGTACAGGGAGCTCCTACAATGAGCAGTTCTTC. Protein product: CASSTGSSYNEQFF. The chain couples TRBV19 to TRBJ2-1; the D gene could be TRBD1 or TRBD2 (5 bases each). Trimming took off 4 bases at V and 0 bases at J, with 7 bases between the two ends. Germline loops: CDR1 LNHDA, CDR2 SQIVND (reference sequence). CDR3 length: 14 residues.

This rearrangement joins TRBV7-2 to TRBJ2-5; 11 bases match TRBD2. CDR3 length: 15 amino acids. Per the germline V gene, CDR1 is SGHTA and CDR2 is FQGNSA. V lost 5 bases and J lost 5; bases outside the gene matches: 7. CDR3 nucleotides: TGTGCCAGCAGCCTAAATAGCGGGGGGGTTGAGACCCAGTACTTC. Translation: CASSLNSGGVETQYF. The variable domain in full, with the rest retrieved from reference TRBV7-2 and TRBJ2-5, is GAGVSQSPSNKVTEKGKDVELRCDPISGHTALYWYRQSLGQGLEFLIYFQGNSAPDKSGLPSDRFSAERTGGSVSTLTIQRTQQEDSAVYLCASSLNSGGVETQYFGPGTRLLVL.

The CDR3 sequence: CASSWGTLGTEAFF. CDR3 nucleotide sequence: TGCGCCAGCAGCTGGGGCACGCTGGGCACTGAAGCTTTCTTT. The genes are TRBV5-1 and TRBJ1-1; a possible D gene is TRBD1 (5 bases). V lost 3 bases to trimming and J lost 4 bases, with 13 bases between them. The CDR3 is made up of 14 amino acids. Germline V lookup: CDR1 SGHRS, CDR2 YFSETQ. The complete variable domain, with remaining parts taken from reference TRBV5-1 and TRBJ1-1, reads KAGVTQTPRYLIKTRGQQVTLSCSPISGHRSVSWYQQTPGQGLQFLFEYFSETQRNKGNFPGRFSGRQFSNSRSEMNVSTLELGDSALYLCASSWGTLGTEAFFGQGTRLTVV.

The CDR3 DNA reads TGTGCCAGTAGTATAGAAGGGGTTGGGGGCCAGCCCCAGCATTTT. Translating it yields CASSIEGVGGQPQHF. V gene TRBV19 combines with J gene TRBJ1-5; weak D call: TRBD1 (6 bases). The CDR3 consists of 15 residues. The V and J ends lost 0 bases and 7 bases respectively, with 13 bases between them. Germline loops: CDR1 LNHDA, CDR2 SQIVND (reference sequence).

To note about this clone: The conserved phenylalanine or tryptophan is not found at the CDR3 terminus, so this likely reflects a read error. In nucleotides, the CDR3 is TGTGCCAGCAGCTTCAGGGACAGATCACCCCTCCACCTT. Amino acids: CASSFRDRSPLHL. The genes are TRBV5-8 and TRBJ1-6; 7 bases are shared with TRBD1. CDR1 is SGHTS and CDR2 is YDEGEE in the germline V gene. CDR3 size: 13 residues. The J segment lost 10 bases and the V segment lost 2 bases, leaving 3 bases of the junction unmatched.